One sample yielded the 15 T cell receptor beta chains listed below, sequenced in a study of cytomegalovirus exposure and HLA in healthy donors. Researchers ran the PCR with 60 Vbeta and 13 Jbeta primers. Data came from immunoSEQ multiplex PCR; TCRdb stores just in-frame clones and leaves some out. The sample has around 210,000 clones, roughly 78% seen once. The specimen sequenced was PBMCs. The receptors originated from a boy younger than 18 in good health and CMV-seronegative.

This chain connects TRBV5-1 to TRBJ2-5; D perhaps matches TRBD2 (6 bases). CDR1 and CDR2 from the germline V gene are SGHRS and YFSETQ. V gave up 8 bases and J gave up 2 bases, with 28 bases separating them. CDR3 length: 18 residues. The CDR3, as DNA: TGCGCCAGTACGACGGGACTGACGGCGGATCCACGACAAGAGACCCAGTACTTC. It specifies CASTTGLTADPRQETQYF.

The J gene is TRBJ1-2, the V gene TRBV5-5; tentatively, D is TRBD1 (6 bases). From germline, CDR1 is SGHKS and CDR2 YYEKEE (reference sequence). The CDR3 spans 13 residues. V lost 4 bases, J lost 6 bases, and 13 bases lay in between. CDR3 region: CASSAWTDDGYTF. The CDR3 DNA sequence: TGTGCCAGCAGCGCCTGGACAGATGATGGCTACACCTTC.

Only a few counts were recorded for this clone. V usage is TRBV6-1 and J usage is TRBJ2-7, with D tentatively TRBD2 (5 bases). CDR1 MNHNS and CDR2 SASEGT come from the germline V gene. The length of the CDR3 is 14 residues. V gave up 1 base and J gave up 7 bases, with 14 bases separating them. The DNA of the CDR3 is TGTGCCAGCAGTGAAGTGTGGGGATCGGGAGAGCAGTACTTC. Translation: CASSEVWGSGEQYF.

The CDR3, as DNA: TGTGCCAGCAGTGCAGAGGGGAACACTGAAGCTTTCTTT. Translating it yields CASSAEGNTEAFF. The chain is built from TRBV2 and TRBJ1-1, with no clear D. V lost 4 bases and J 1 base, leaving 7 bases between the germline ends. Germline V lookup: CDR1 SNHLY, CDR2 FYNNEI. This CDR3 is 13 amino acids long.

This chain links TRBV19 with TRBJ1-1, with 7 bases aligning to TRBD1. CDR3 length: 15 residues. Germline CDR1 is LNHDA and CDR2 is SQIVND (reference sequence). The J segment lost 5 bases and the V segment lost 5 bases, leaving 11 bases of the junction unmatched. The CDR3 protein is CASSYDHRGGTEAFF. CDR3 coding DNA: TGTGCCAGTAGTTACGACCACAGGGGAGGTACTGAAGCTTTCTTT.

The chain uses TRBV9 and TRBJ2-1, with D unresolved. Germline CDR1 SGDLS, CDR2 YYNGEE. The CDR3 runs to 15 residues. Trimming shortened V by 0 bases and J by 4 bases, and 11 bases separated the two germline ends. The CDR3 loop reads CASSVAPRNYNEQFF. DNA for the CDR3: TGTGCCAGCAGCGTAGCTCCCAGAAATTACAATGAGCAGTTCTTC.

This clone was detected once. Sequence at one end of the junction differs from germline and may be a read error. This chain connects TRBV7-9 to TRBJ1-1, with 9 bases lining up with TRBD1. Germline loops: CDR1 SEHNR, CDR2 FQNEAQ (reference sequence). The CDR3 is made up of 16 amino acids. This CDR3 reads CSSSKHRGLADTEAFF. The DNA for the CDR3 is TGTTCCAGCAGCAAACACAGGGGGCTGGCGGACACTGAAGCTTTCTTT.

This rearrangement joins TRBV7-3 to TRBJ2-3; 16 bases match TRBD2. After removal of 4 bases from V and 4 bases from J, the junction contained 2 bases not matched to a gene. CDR1 and CDR2 (germline): SGHTA, FQGTGA. This CDR3 region has 16 residues. CDR3 amino acids: CASSSGTSGGADTQYF. The CDR3 DNA is TGTGCCAGCAGCTCCGGGACTAGCGGGGGGGCAGATACGCAGTATTTT.

This chain links TRBV27 with TRBJ2-1; D may be TRBD2 (5 bases). V was shortened by 4 bases and J by 6 bases, with 16 bases between the two germline ends. The germline V gene encodes CDR1 MNHEY and CDR2 SMNVEV (reference sequence). The CDR3 has 15 amino acids. CDR3 sequence (DNA): TGTGCCAGCAGTTCACTGGGGTATCGGGGCAATGAGCAGTTCTTC. Amino acid sequence: CASSSLGYRGNEQFF.

The rearrangement uses TRBV4-1 and TRBJ2-3; D remains ambiguous. V was pared by 4 bases and J by 0 bases, with 8 bases between. The CDR3 covers 14 residues. Germline V gene data show CDR1 as MGHRA and CDR2 as YSYEKL. In DNA, the CDR3 is TGCGCCAGCAGCCCGAGAGAAAGCACAGATACGCAGTATTTT. This gives the protein CASSPRESTDTQYF.

The CDR3 DNA reads TGTGCCAGCAGCGGGGGACTAGCGGGGACCTACGAGCAGTACTTC. Translated: CASSGGLAGTYEQYF. The rearrangement links TRBV9 to TRBJ2-5; 13 nucleotides match TRBD2. The J call is uncertain, as TRBJ2-7 better fits the DNA end. This CDR3 contains 15 residues. Germline CDR1 reads SGDLS; CDR2 reads YYNGEE.

To note about this clone: As the CDR3 is not closed by the conserved phenylalanine or tryptophan, this likely results from a read error. This chain joins TRBV5-4 and TRBJ1-1; 9 bases map to TRBD1. Germline assignment: CDR1 SGHNT and CDR2 YYREEE (reference sequence). V was pared by 6 bases and J by 0 bases, with 6 bases of the junction left unmatched. The CDR3 is 15 amino acids. The CDR3 reads CASKRTGGMNTEAFL. In DNA, the CDR3 is TGTGCCAGCAAACGTACAGGGGGCATGAACACTGAAGCTTTCCTT.

The chain employs TRBV5-4 and TRBJ1-1; no definite D call. The CDR3 covers 14 residues. Trimming removed 0 bases at V and 3 bases at J, with 9 bases between. Per the germline V gene, CDR1 is SGHNT and CDR2 is YYREEE (reference sequence). The CDR3 sequence: CASSLGVGDTEAFF. CDR3 bases: TGTGCCAGCAGCTTGGGGGTCGGGGACACTGAAGCTTTCTTT.

CDR3: CASSLAIQLGNEQFF. Here the CDR3 DNA reads TGCGCCAGCAGCTTGGCCATCCAACTCGGCAATGAGCAGTTCTTC. The V call is TRBV5-1, the J call TRBJ2-1; D not resolved. The CDR3 has 15 amino acids. Trimming cost V 0 bases and J 6 bases, with 13 bases left between them. Looked up from germline, CDR1 is SGHRS and CDR2 is YFSETQ.

The genes are TRBV28 and TRBJ1-1; D not resolved. V lost 1 base to trimming and J lost 1 base, with 10 bases between them. The germline gives CDR1 MDHEN, CDR2 SYDVKM. This CDR3 region has 15 residues. The CDR3 bases are TGTGCCAGCAGTTTATTGGTTGCGGGGAACACTGAAGCTTTCTTT. It codes for CASSLLVAGNTEAFF.